Listed below are T cell receptor beta chains from one sample, sequenced in a study of cytotoxic CD8 clonotypes in ibrutinib-treated CLL. The assay was immunoSEQ multiplex PCR, and TCRdb's table has in-frame clones only and misses some. In the table there are about 25,000 clones, roughly 85% of which are singletons. The input for sequencing was PBMCs, taken after 24 months of ibrutinib treatment. The receptor source for this set is a human donor with chronic lymphocytic leukemia. CDR3s include the opening cysteine and the closing phenylalanine or tryptophan. The D gene is left open where the match is weak. Clone size appears in some rows only: once, few, many, or a class for an expanded clone.

V gene,clone size,J gene,D gene,CDR3 protein,CDR3 DNA
TRBV6-1,NA,TRBJ2-1,NA,CASSEGQVSSYNEQFF,TGTGCCAGCAGTGAAGGACAGGTGAGCTCCTACAATGAGCAGTTCTTC
TRBV27,NA,TRBJ1-1,NA,CATSTQSNTEAFF,TGTGCCACCTCTACTCAATCGAACACTGAAGCTTTCTTT
TRBV10-3,NA,TRBJ2-5,TRBD1,CAIRETTGVQETQYF,TGTGCCATCAGGGAGACAACAGGGGTCCAAGAGACCCAGTACTTC
TRBV9,NA,TRBJ2-1,NA,CASSSKASYNEQFF,TGTGCCAGCAGCTCCAAGGCGTCCTACAATGAGCAGTTCTTC
TRBV18,NA,TRBJ2-2,NA,CASSPLDPANTGELFF,TGTGCCAGCTCACCTCTTGACCCGGCGAACACCGGGGAGCTGTTTTTT
TRBV18,NA,TRBJ2-2,NA,CASSPTKNTGELFF,TGTGCCAGCTCGCCTACAAAGAACACCGGGGAGCTGTTTTTT
TRBV7-8,NA,TRBJ2-6,NA,CASSPHGGSGANFLTF,TGTGCCAGCAGCCCCCATGGGGGCTCTGGGGCCAACTTCCTGACTTTC
TRBV6-4,NA,TRBJ1-6,NA,CASSVDPWGSPLHF,TGTGCCAGCAGTGTTGACCCCTGGGGTTCACCCCTCCACTTT
TRBV11-2,NA,TRBJ2-7,NA,CASSLDRTAYEQYF,TGTGCCAGCAGCTTAGATCGGACAGCCTACGAGCAGTACTTC
TRBV15,NA,TRBJ2-7,NA,CATSREVDRLGSEQYF,TGTGCCACCAGCAGAGAAGTCGACAGGCTCGGTTCCGAGCAGTACTTC
TRBV7-2,NA,TRBJ2-3,NA,CASSLERTDTQYF,TGTGCCAGCAGCTTAGAACGCACAGATACGCAGTATTTT
TRBV30,NA,TRBJ1-4,NA,CAWSQDGTNEKLFF,TGTGCCTGGAGTCAGGACGGAACTAATGAAAAACTGTTTTTT
TRBV19,once,TRBJ2-3,NA,CATRKEVSTDTQYF,TGTGCCACCAGGAAGGAGGTGTCCACAGATACGCAGTATTTT
TRBV12-5,once,TRBJ2-3,NA,CASGLNGFPHTDTQYF,TGTGCTAGTGGCCTTAACGGCTTCCCACACACAGATACGCAGTATTTT
TRBV6-6,once,TRBJ2-3,TRBD2,CASTGGTDTQYF,TGTGCCAGCACGGGGGGAACAGATACGCAGTATTTT
TRBV6-5,NA,TRBJ1-1,TRBD1,CASSRGQGRAFF,TGTGCCAGCAGCCGAGGACAGGGGAGAGCTTTCTTT
TRBV7-9,NA,TRBJ1-2,NA,CASSLAGTVFYGYTF,TGTGCCAGCAGCTTAGCGGGAACAGTCTTCTATGGCTACACCTTC
TRBV19,NA,TRBJ2-3,TRBD1,CASSMIRGLGGRPTDTQYF,TGTGCCAGTAGTATGATAAGGGGGCTTGGCGGGCGACCCACAGATACGCAGTATTTT
TRBV7-2,NA,TRBJ2-5,TRBD1,CASSPGDSPMGETQYF,TGTGCCAGCAGCCCAGGGGACAGCCCGATGGGAGAGACCCAGTACTTC
TRBV7-3,NA,TRBJ1-6,NA,CASSLSYNSPLHF,TGTGCCAGCAGCTTATCCTATAATTCACCCCTCCACTTT
TRBV30,once,TRBJ2-5,NA,CAWDSSQETQYF,TGTGCCTGGGATAGCAGCCAAGAGACCCAGTACTTC
TRBV7-2,NA,TRBJ2-2,NA,CASSGSWTESTGELFF,TGTGCCAGCAGCGGATCTTGGACAGAAAGCACCGGGGAGCTGTTTTTT
TRBV2,NA,TRBJ1-2,NA,CASSLASGASKGYTF,TGTGCCAGCAGTCTGGCGTCTGGGGCGTCGAAGGGCTACACCTTC
TRBV11-2,NA,TRBJ1-2,NA,CASSLERARAFYGYTF,TGTGCCAGCAGCTTAGAAAGGGCCAGGGCCTTTTATGGCTACACCTTC